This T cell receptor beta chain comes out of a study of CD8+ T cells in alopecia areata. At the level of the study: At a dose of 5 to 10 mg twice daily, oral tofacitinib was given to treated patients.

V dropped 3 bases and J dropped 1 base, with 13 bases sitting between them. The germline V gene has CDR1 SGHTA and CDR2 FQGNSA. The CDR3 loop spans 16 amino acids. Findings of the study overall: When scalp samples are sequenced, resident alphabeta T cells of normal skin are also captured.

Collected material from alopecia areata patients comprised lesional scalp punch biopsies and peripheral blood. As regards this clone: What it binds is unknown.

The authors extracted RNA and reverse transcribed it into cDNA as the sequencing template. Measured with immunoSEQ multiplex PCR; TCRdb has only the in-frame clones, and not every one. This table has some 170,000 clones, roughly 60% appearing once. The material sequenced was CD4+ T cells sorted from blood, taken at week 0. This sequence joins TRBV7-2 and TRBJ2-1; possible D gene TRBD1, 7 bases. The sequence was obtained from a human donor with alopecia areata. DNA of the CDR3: TGTGCCAGCAGCTTCCGACCAGGGGGGTCCTACAATGAGCAGTTCTTC. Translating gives CASSFRPGGSYNEQFF.